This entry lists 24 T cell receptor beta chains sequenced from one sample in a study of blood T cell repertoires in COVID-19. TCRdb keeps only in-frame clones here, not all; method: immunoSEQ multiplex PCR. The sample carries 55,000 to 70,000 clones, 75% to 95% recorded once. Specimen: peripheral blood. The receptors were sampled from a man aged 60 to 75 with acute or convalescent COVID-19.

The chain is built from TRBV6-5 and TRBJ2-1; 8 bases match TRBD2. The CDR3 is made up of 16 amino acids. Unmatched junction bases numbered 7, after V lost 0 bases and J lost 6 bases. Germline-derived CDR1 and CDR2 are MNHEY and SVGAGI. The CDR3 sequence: CASSYSFLREANEQFF. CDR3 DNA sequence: TGTGCCAGCAGTTACTCGTTTTTGCGGGAGGCCAATGAGCAGTTCTTC.

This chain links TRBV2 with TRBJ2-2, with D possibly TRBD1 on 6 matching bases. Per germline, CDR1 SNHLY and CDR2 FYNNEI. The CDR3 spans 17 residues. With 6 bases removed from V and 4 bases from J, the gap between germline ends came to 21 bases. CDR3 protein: CASSSPPGTIGTGELFF. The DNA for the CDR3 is TGTGCCAGCAGCTCCCCCCCCGGGACAATAGGCACCGGGGAGCTGTTTTTT.

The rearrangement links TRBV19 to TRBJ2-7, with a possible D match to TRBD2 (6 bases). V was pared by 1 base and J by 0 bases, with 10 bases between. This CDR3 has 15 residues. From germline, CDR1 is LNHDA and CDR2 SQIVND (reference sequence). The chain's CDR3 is CASSIGAGPSYEQYF. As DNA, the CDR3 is TGTGCCAGTAGTATAGGGGCGGGACCCTCCTACGAGCAGTACTTC.

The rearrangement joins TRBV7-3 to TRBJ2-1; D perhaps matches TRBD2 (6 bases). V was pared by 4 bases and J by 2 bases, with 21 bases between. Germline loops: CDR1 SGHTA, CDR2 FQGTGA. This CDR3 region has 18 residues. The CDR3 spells CASSSQGGMKNTYNEQFF. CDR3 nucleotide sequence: TGTGCCAGCAGCTCCCAGGGAGGAATGAAAAATACCTACAATGAGCAGTTCTTC.

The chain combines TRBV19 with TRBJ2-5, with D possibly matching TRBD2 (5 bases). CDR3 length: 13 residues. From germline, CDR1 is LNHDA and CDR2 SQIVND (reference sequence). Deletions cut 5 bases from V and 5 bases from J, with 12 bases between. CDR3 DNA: TGTGCCAGTAGTGCCAAGACGGGGGAGACCCAGTACTTC. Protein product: CASSAKTGETQYF.

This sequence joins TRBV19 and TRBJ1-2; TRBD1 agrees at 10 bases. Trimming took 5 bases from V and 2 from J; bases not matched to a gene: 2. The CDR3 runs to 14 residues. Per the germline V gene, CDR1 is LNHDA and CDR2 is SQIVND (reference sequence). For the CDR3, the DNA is TGTGCCAGTAGTTGGACAGGGGGAAACTATGGCTACACCTTC. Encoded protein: CASSWTGGNYGYTF.

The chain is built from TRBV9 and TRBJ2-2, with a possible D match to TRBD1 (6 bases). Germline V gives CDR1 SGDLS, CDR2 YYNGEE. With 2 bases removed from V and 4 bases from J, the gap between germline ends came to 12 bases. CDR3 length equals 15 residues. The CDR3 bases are TGTGCCAGCAGCGTCAGGGGCTTCAGCACCGGGGAGCTGTTTTTT. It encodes CASSVRGFSTGELFF.

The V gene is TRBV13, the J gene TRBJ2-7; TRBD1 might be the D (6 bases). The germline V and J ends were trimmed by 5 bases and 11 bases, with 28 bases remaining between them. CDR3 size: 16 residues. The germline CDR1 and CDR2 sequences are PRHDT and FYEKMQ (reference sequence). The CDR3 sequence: CASSTRGGRTSSKEYF. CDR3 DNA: TGTGCCAGCAGCACCAGAGGGGGACGCACCTCGTCTAAGGAGTACTTC.

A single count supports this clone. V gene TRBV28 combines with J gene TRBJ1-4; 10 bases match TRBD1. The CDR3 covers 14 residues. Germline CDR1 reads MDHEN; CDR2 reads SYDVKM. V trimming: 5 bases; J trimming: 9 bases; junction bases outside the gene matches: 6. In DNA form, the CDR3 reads TGTGCCAGCAGTCCGACAGGGGGCCTCCAAAAACTGTTTTTT. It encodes CASSPTGGLQKLFF.

CDR3 DNA sequence: TGCAGCGCCTTCCCGGGACTTAAGAACACTGAAGCTTTCTTT. Its protein product is CSAFPGLKNTEAFF. This chain uses TRBV29-1 with TRBJ1-1, with D possibly matching TRBD1 (5 bases). This CDR3 spans 14 amino acids. Looked up from germline, CDR1 is SQVTM and CDR2 is ANQGSEA. V gave up 7 bases and J gave up 1 base, with 16 bases separating them.

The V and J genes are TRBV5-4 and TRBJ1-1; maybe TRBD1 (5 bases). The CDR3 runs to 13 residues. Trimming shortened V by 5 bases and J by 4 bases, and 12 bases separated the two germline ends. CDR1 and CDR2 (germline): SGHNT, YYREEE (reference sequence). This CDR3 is CASSPAGVTEAFF. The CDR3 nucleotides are TGTGCCAGCAGTCCGGCGGGGGTCACTGAAGCTTTCTTT. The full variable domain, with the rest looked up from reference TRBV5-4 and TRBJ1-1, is ETGVTQSPTHLIKTRGQQVTLRCSSQSGHNTVSWYQQALGQGPQFIFQYYREEENGRGNFPPRFSGLQFPNYSSELNVNALELDDSALYLCASSPAGVTEAFFGQGTRLTVV.

The CDR3 reads CASSLATDRGEKLFF. DNA for the CDR3: TGTGCCAGCAGTTTAGCGACCGACAGGGGTGAAAAACTGTTTTTT. The chain links TRBV28 to TRBJ1-4, with 8 bases that match TRBD1. Germline loops: CDR1 MDHEN, CDR2 SYDVKM. J gave up 7 bases and V 2 bases, and 6 bases lay outside the gene matches. CDR3 length: 15 residues.

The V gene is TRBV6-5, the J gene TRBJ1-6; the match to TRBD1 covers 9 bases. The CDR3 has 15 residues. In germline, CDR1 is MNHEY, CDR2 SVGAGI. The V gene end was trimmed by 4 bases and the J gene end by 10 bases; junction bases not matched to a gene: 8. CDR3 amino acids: CASSFRDRATSPLHF. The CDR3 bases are TGTGCCAGCAGTTTCAGGGACAGGGCAACCTCACCCCTCCACTTT.

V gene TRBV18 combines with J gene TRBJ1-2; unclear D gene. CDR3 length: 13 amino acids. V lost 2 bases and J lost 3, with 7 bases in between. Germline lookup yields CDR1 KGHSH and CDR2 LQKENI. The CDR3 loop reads CASSPSSDYGYTF. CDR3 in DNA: TGTGCCAGCTCACCATCATCGGACTATGGCTACACCTTC.

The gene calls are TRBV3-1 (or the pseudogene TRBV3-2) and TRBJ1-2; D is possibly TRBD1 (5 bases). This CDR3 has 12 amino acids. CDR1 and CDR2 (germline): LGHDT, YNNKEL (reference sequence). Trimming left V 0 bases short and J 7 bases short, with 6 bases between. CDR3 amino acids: CASSQDGAGYTF. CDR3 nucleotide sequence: TGTGCCAGCAGCCAAGATGGGGCTGGCTACACCTTC.

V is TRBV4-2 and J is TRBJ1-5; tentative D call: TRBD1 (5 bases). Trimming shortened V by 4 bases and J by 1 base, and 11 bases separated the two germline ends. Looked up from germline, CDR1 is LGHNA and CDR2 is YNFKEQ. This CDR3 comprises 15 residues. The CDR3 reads CASSPGRASNQPQHF. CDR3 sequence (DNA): TGTGCCAGCAGCCCCGGCAGGGCGAGCAATCAGCCCCAGCATTTT.

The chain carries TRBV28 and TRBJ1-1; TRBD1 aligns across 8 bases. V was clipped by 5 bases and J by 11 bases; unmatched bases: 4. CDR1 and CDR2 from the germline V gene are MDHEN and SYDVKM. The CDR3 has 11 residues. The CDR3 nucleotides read TGTGCCAGCAGTACGGACAGGGAGGCTTTCTTT. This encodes CASSTDREAFF.

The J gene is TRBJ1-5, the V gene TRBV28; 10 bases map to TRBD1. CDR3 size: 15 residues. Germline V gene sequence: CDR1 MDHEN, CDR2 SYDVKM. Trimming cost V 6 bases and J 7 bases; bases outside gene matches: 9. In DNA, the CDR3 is TGTGCCAGCAGCCCCGGGACAGGGGAAGCGCAGCCCCAGCATTTT. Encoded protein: CASSPGTGEAQPQHF.

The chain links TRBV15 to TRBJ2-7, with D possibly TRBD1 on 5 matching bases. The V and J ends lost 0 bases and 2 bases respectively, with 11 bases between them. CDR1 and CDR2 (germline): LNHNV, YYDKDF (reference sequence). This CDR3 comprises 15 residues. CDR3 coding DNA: TGTGCCACCAGCAGAGATCAGGGCAGCCCCTACGAGCAGTACTTC. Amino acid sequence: CATSRDQGSPYEQYF.

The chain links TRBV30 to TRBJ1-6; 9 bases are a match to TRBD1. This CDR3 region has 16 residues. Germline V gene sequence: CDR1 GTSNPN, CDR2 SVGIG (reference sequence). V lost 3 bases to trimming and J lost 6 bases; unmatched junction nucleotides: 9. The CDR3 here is CAWRARDRASNSPLHF. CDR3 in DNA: TGTGCCTGGAGGGCCCGGGACAGGGCATCTAATTCACCCCTCCACTTT. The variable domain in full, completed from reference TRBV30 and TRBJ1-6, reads SQTIHQWPATLVQPVGSPLSLECTVEGTSNPNLYWYRQAAGRGLQLLFYSVGIGQISSEVPQNLSASRPQDRQFILSSKKLLLSDSGFYLCAWRARDRASNSPLHFGNGTRLTVT.

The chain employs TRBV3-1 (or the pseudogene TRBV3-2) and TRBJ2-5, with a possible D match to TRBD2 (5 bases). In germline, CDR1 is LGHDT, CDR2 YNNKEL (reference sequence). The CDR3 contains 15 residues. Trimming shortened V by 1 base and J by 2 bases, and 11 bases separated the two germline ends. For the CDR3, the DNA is TGTGCCAGCAGCCAAGGGCGAGGGATGCAAGAGACCCAGTACTTC. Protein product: CASSQGRGMQETQYF.

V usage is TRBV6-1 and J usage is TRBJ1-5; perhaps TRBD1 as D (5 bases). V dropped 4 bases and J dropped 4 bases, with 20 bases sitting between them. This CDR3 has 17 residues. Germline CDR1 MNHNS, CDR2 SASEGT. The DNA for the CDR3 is TGTGCCAGCAGTGGAGTCTCGGTAGGGGCGGGAAATCAGCCCCAGCATTTT. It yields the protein CASSGVSVGAGNQPQHF.

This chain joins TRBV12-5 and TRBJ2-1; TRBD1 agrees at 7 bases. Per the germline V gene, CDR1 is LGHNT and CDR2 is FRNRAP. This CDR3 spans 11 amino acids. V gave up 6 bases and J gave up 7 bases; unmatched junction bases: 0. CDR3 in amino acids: CASGRGNEQFF. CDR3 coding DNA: TGTGCTAGTGGCAGGGGGAATGAGCAGTTCTTC.

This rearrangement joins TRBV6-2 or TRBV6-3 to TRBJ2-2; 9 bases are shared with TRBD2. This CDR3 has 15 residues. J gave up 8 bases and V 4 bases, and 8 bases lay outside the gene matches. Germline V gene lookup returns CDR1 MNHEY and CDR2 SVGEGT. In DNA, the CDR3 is TGTGCCAGCAGTTGGAGTAGCGGGAGAACTGGGGAGCTGTTTTTT. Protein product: CASSWSSGRTGELFF.